The present entry profiles one T cell receptor (beta chain) with its context. Its antigen is still unknown. The data belong to a study of blood T cells in healthy people across ages. Donors ranged from 6 to 90 years old and were healthy Caucasians in Russia. Study-wide points: Among T cells, TCR beta diversity per million cells dropped roughly linearly as age rose. Naive CD4+ cell counts and diversity both ran higher in long-lived than in aged donors. A strong correlation was found between TCR beta diversity and the percentage of naive T cells.

PCR was performed a second time for about 7 to 12 cycles using a sample-barcoded 5' primer and a J-beta primer mix. TCRdb used MiXCR to reprocess the 5' RACE reads, holding one entry per CDR3 protein. The table includes approximately 900,000 distinct CDR3 sequences, 45% to 50% detected once. Germline V gives CDR1 MNHEY, CDR2 SVGEGT. V was pared by 3 bases and J by 1 base, with 7 bases of the junction left unmatched. CDR3 length: 17 residues. Specimen: blood. This TCR came from a man younger than 40 in good health. The rearrangement joins TRBV6-2 or TRBV6-3 to TRBJ2-4; 9 positions agree with TRBD2. The CDR3 DNA sequence: TGTGCCAGCAGTTATTACCCCGGGACTAGCGCCAAAAACATTCAGTACTTC. It specifies CASSYYPGTSAKNIQYF.